This T cell receptor beta chain appears in the sequencing data of a study of identical twins. Study results and limitations: Sequences that were beta out-of-frame showed weaker excess twin sharing. Out-of-frame alpha sequences shared between twins exhibited an excess of low generation probability.

The CDR3 extends over 11 amino acids. V lost 7 bases and J 7 bases, leaving 10 bases between the germline ends. Germline lookup yields CDR1 SGHRS and CDR2 YFSETQ. MiXCR, applied by TCRdb to the 5' RACE reads, yields one record per CDR3 protein. The data contain 450,000 or so distinct CDR3 sequences, 20% to 30% of them singletons. Concerning this clonotype itself: The antigen is undetermined.

This sample was shared with a second study, whose subject was T cells expressing NK-cell markers. That work states: There were a handful of donors in whom these clonotypes also led the CD3+CD56-NKG2C+ fraction.

The rearrangement joins TRBV5-1 to TRBJ2-3; weak D call: TRBD1 (5 bases). This sequence was found in a woman aged 18-29 years in good health. Source material: CD4+ T cells sorted from blood. The CDR3 sequence: CASQGDYTQYF. For the CDR3, the DNA is TGCGCCAGCCAGGGTGACTATACGCAGTATTTT.